This T cell receptor (beta chain) comes out of a study of T cell repertoires in cytomegalovirus infection. Study details: Selected CMV epitopes included recently identified HLA-C-restricted ones as well as well-studied HLA-B-restricted ones. Public TCR beta signatures provided an indication of both CMV infection and a matching HLA type. The study, taken as a whole, reports: Dominating the ex vivo response were TCR beta clonotypes that were CMV-specific and HLA-C-restricted. The cumulative frequency of public TCR beta families identified carriers of CMV plus the relevant HLA.

TCRdb used MiXCR to reprocess the reads, holding one entry per CDR3 protein. This sample has about 350,000 distinct CDR3 sequences, with approximately 35% found just once. Germline CDR1 reads SGHTA; CDR2 reads FQGNSA. CDR3 size: 16 residues. V lost 5 bases to trimming and J lost 0 bases; unmatched junction nucleotides: 6. Turning to this clonotype: Its matching antigen is unknown.

The receptor comes from a human donor in good health (CMV status not recorded). Some clones in this sample may be carry-over from other donors' samples. The input for sequencing was cultured PBMCs, taken from culture after CMV antigen stimulation. The V call is TRBV7-2, the J call TRBJ2-2; 7 nucleotides align to TRBD1. The CDR3 loop is CASSTYRGSNTGELFF. The CDR3 coding sequence is TGTGCCAGCAGCACGTACAGGGGATCGAACACCGGGGAGCTGTTTTTT.